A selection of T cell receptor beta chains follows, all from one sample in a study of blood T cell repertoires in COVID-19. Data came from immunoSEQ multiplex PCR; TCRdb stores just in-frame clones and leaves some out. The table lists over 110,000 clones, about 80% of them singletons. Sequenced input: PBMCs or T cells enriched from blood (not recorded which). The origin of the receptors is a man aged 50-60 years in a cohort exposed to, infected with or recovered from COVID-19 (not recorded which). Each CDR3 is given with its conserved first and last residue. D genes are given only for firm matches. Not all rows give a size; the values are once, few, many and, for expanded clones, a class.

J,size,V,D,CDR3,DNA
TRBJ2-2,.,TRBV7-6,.,CASSTGLQGGELFF,TGTGCCAGCAGCACGGGACTGCAGGGCGGGGAGCTGTTTTTT
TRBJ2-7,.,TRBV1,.,CTSSILAGYSYEQYF,TGCACCAGCAGTATACTAGCGGGGTACTCCTACGAGCAGTACTTC
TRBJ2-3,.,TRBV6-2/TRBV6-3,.,CASSKARDTQYF,TGTGCCAGCAGCAAAGCACGAGATACGCAGTATTTT
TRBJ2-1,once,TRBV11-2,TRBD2,CASSPGLAAVYNEQFF,TGTGCCAGCAGCCCAGGACTAGCGGCAGTATACAATGAGCAGTTCTTC
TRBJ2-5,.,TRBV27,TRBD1,CASSHNRGEETQYF,TGTGCCAGCAGTCATAACAGGGGCGAAGAGACCCAGTACTTC
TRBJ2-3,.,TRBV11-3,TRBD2,CASSSGLAGTDTQYF,TGTGCCAGCAGCTCCGGACTAGCGGGCACAGATACGCAGTATTTT
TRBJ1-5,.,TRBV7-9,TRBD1,CASSSDRGSNQPQHF,TGTGCCAGCAGCTCGGACAGGGGAAGTAATCAGCCCCAGCATTTT
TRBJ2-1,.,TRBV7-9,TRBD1,CASSGGQSYNEQFF,TGTGCCAGCAGCGGGGGACAGTCGTACAATGAGCAGTTCTTC
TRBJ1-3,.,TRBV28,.,CASSPGGPLSGNTIYF,TGTGCCAGCAGCCCGGGGGGGCCGCTCTCTGGAAACACCATATATTTT
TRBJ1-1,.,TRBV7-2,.,CASSRQEEAFF,TGTGCCAGCAGCCGACAGGAGGAAGCTTTCTTT